These 11 T cell receptor beta chains originate from one sample sequenced in a study of blood T cells in healthy people across ages. A J-beta primer mix and a sample-barcoded 5' primer were used in a second PCR of about 7 to 12 cycles. Via MiXCR, TCRdb re-called the 5' RACE reads, giving one row per CDR3 protein. The sample has about 930,000 distinct CDR3 sequences; just under 30% are singletons. These data are also associated with another study on T cells of mothers and their children.

Input material: blood. These receptors were obtained from a middle-aged woman in good health.

The V and J genes are TRBV10-3 and TRBJ1-1; 9 bases are a match to TRBD1. The CDR3 has 15 residues. The V gene end was trimmed by 1 base and the J gene end by 3 bases; junction bases not matched to a gene: 3. CDR1 is ENHRY, CDR2 SYGVKD, per germline. CDR3: CAISEWGQGDTEAFF. The DNA for the CDR3 is TGTGCCATCAGTGAGTGGGGACAGGGAGACACTGAAGCTTTCTTT.

This clonotype has only a few counts. The rearrangement uses TRBV19 and TRBJ2-1; tentative D call: TRBD1 (5 bases). This CDR3 spans 14 amino acids. The germline V gene has CDR1 LNHDA and CDR2 SQIVND (reference sequence). Between the trimmed V and J ends, which lost 3 bases and 5 bases, there was a span of 11 bases. The CDR3: CASSIGAGNNEQFF. The CDR3 coding sequence is TGTGCCAGTAGTATCGGCGCAGGGAACAATGAGCAGTTCTTC.

This clonotype was counted only a few times. The V and J genes are TRBV7-8 and TRBJ2-1; a possible D gene is TRBD2 (7 bases). V lost 7 bases and J lost 8, with 18 bases in between. The CDR3 spans 14 residues. Germline values: CDR1 SGHVS, CDR2 FQNEAQ. Here the CDR3 DNA reads TGTGCCAGCATCCCGCGGGGGCTAGGGGATGAGCAGTTCTTC. It yields the protein CASIPRGLGDEQFF. The full variable domain, with the rest looked up from reference TRBV7-8 and TRBJ2-1, is GAGVSQSPRYKVAKRGQDVALRCDPISGHVSLFWYQQALGQGPEFLTYFQNEAQLDKSGLPSDRFFAERPEGSVSTLKIQRTQQEDSAVYLCASIPRGLGDEQFFGPGTRLTVL.

This clonotype appeared a few times. The chain recombines TRBV30 with TRBJ1-2; D possibly corresponds to TRBD1 (6 bases). This CDR3 spans 14 amino acids. Trimming pared 3 bases from V and 5 bases from J, leaving 16 bases between. Germline CDR1 is GTSNPN and CDR2 is SVGIG (reference sequence). The CDR3 bases are TGTGCCTGGAGCAAACAGGGAACAGGGTATGGCTACACCTTC. This translates into CAWSKQGTGYGYTF.

This clonotype was detected ten times or more. This chain uses TRBV28 with TRBJ2-7, with a possible D match to TRBD1 (6 bases). CDR1 is MDHEN and CDR2 is SYDVKM in the germline V gene. The CDR3 totals 15 residues. Trimming left V 6 bases short and J 0 bases short, with 15 bases between. The CDR3 here is CASRKDRRFSYEQYF. The DNA for the CDR3 is TGTGCCAGCAGAAAAGACAGGCGGTTCTCCTACGAGCAGTACTTC.

The V call is TRBV27, the J call TRBJ2-6, with no clear D. This CDR3 region has 18 residues. Germline V gene sequence: CDR1 MNHEY, CDR2 SMNVEV (reference sequence). Trimming took 2 bases from V and 4 from J, leaving 18 bases between them. CDR3 residues: CASSLKALSPSGANVLTF. CDR3 DNA sequence: TGTGCCAGCAGTTTAAAGGCTCTCAGTCCCTCCGGGGCCAACGTCCTGACTTTC.

In this sample, this clonotype turned up a few times. The rearrangement uses TRBV7-9 and TRBJ2-5; 7 bases align to TRBD1. CDR3 length: 14 amino acids. Trimming at V came to 5 bases and at J to 8 bases, leaving 11 bases not matched to a gene. Germline V lookup: CDR1 SEHNR, CDR2 FQNEAQ (reference sequence). CDR3 protein: CASSRQGQRETQYF. DNA of the CDR3: TGTGCCAGCAGCCGACAGGGCCAAAGAGAAACCCAGTACTTC.

Notes on this clonotype: This sequence may be a read error, since a much larger clone differs from it by one base. The rearrangement links TRBV5-1 to TRBJ2-1, with D possibly matching TRBD1 (6 bases). The germline V gene has CDR1 SGHRS and CDR2 YFSETQ. There are 13 residues in the CDR3. The CDR3 here is CTSSLLTGYEQFF. The CDR3 DNA reads as TGCACCAGCAGCTTACTAACAGGGTATGAGCAGTTCTTC.

Many counts were recorded for this clonotype. The chain uses TRBV24-1 and TRBJ2-1; possible D gene TRBD1, 7 bases. From germline, CDR1 is KGHDR and CDR2 SFDVKD. CDR3 size: 13 residues. The germline V and J ends were trimmed by 8 bases and 6 bases, with 13 bases remaining between them. CDR3 in amino acids: CATKQGGINEQFF. CDR3 coding DNA: TGTGCCACCAAGCAGGGGGGAATCAATGAGCAGTTCTTC.

This clonotype was detected ten times or more. The genes are TRBV20-1 and TRBJ2-1; 7 bases are a match to TRBD1. There are 14 residues in the CDR3. Trimming cost V 5 bases and J 2 bases; bases outside gene matches: 6. CDR1 DFQATT and CDR2 SNEGSKA come from the germline V gene (reference sequence). This chain's CDR3 is CSAQDRSAYNEQFF. CDR3 in DNA: TGCAGTGCTCAGGACAGGAGCGCCTACAATGAGCAGTTCTTC.

The sample holds many counts of this clonotype. The chain is built from TRBV10-3 and TRBJ2-1; unclear D gene. This CDR3 is 11 amino acids long. From germline, CDR1 is ENHRY and CDR2 SYGVKD. Trimming shortened V by 2 bases and J by 8 bases, and 4 bases separated the two germline ends. CDR3 bases: TGTGCCATCAGTGAGCTGGATGAGCAGTTCTTC. It is translated as CAISELDEQFF.